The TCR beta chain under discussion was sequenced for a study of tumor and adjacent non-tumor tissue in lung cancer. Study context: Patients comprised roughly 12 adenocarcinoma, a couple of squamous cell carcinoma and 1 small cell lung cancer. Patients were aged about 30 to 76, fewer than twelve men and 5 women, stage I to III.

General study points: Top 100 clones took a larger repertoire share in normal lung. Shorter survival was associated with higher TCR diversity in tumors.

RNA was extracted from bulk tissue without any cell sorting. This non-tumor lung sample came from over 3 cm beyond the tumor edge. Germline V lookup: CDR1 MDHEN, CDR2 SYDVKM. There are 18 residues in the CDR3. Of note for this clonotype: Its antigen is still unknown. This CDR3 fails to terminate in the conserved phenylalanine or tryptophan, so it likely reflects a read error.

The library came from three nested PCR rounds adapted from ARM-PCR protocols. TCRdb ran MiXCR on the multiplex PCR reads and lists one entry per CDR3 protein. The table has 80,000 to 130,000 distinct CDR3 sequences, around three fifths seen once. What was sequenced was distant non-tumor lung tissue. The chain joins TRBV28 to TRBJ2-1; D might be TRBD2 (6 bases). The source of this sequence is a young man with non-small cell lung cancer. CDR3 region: CASSSPIAEKSSYNEQFL. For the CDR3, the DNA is TGTGCCAGCAGCTCCCCCATAGCGGAGAAGAGCTCCTATAATGAGCAGTTCCTC.